A selection of T cell receptor beta chains follows, all from one sample in a study of shared clonotypes between healthy human individuals. Here immunoSEQ multiplex PCR was the method, and the copy in TCRdb shows in-frame clones only, minus some. The sample contains 2,500,000 or so clones, approximately 92% of which appear only once. The sample comprised naive CD4+ T cells sorted from blood. Receptor source: a man aged 18 to 29 in good health. CDR3s include the opening cysteine and the closing phenylalanine or tryptophan. The order of the fields is V gene, J gene, CDR3 protein.

V gene: TRBV18
J gene: TRBJ2-3
CDR3 protein: CASSTTPLLAGVSDTQYF

V gene: TRBV29-1
J gene: TRBJ1-2
CDR3 protein: CSVVSSGTGGYTF

V gene: TRBV28
J gene: TRBJ1-3
CDR3 protein: CASTEGQRPGNTIYF

V gene: TRBV10-2
J gene: TRBJ1-2
CDR3 protein: CASRGGLSRGYTF

V gene: TRBV28
J gene: TRBJ1-4
CDR3 protein: CASSWGTVNEKLFF

V gene: TRBV28
J gene: TRBJ2-1
CDR3 protein: CASRQAGQGENEQFF

V gene: TRBV20-1
J gene: TRBJ2-3
CDR3 protein: CSVNPDTQYF

V gene: TRBV28
J gene: TRBJ2-7
CDR3 protein: CASSFSSGNYEQYF

V gene: TRBV18
J gene: TRBJ2-1
CDR3 protein: CASSLDSYNEQFF

V gene: TRBV10-3
J gene: TRBJ1-1
CDR3 protein: CAISRGQENTEAFF

V gene: TRBV7-2
J gene: TRBJ1-1
CDR3 protein: CASSSQGHGRTEAFF

V gene: TRBV15
J gene: TRBJ2-3
CDR3 protein: CATSRDGNRRPDTQYF

V gene: TRBV2
J gene: TRBJ1-1
CDR3 protein: CASRGSGLAEAFF

V gene: TRBV28
J gene: TRBJ2-1
CDR3 protein: CASSPGTLSSYNEQFF

V gene: TRBV5-1
J gene: TRBJ2-5
CDR3 protein: CASSLTRLAGAYQETQYF

V gene: TRBV19
J gene: TRBJ2-7
CDR3 protein: CASSPAGAAYEQYF

V gene: TRBV28
J gene: TRBJ1-6
CDR3 protein: CASSLRDFYRGPNSPLHF

V gene: TRBV18
J gene: TRBJ2-7
CDR3 protein: CASSPPGGGRGEQYF

V gene: TRBV11-3
J gene: TRBJ2-7
CDR3 protein: CASSPSGEQYF

V gene: TRBV5-3
J gene: TRBJ2-3
CDR3 protein: CARSCLAERRTDTQYF

V gene: TRBV10-3
J gene: TRBJ1-1
CDR3 protein: CAISEGVVTKNTEAFF

V gene: TRBV28
J gene: TRBJ2-7
CDR3 protein: CASTTGTGNYEQYF

V gene: TRBV28
J gene: TRBJ1-6
CDR3 protein: CASSSGFDNSPLHF

V gene: TRBV5-3
J gene: TRBJ2-7
CDR3 protein: CARSLTGKFDEQYF

V gene: TRBV6-5
J gene: TRBJ2-5
CDR3 protein: CASSFRETQYF

V gene: TRBV14
J gene: TRBJ2-1
CDR3 protein: CASSQWYGSSYNEQFF

V gene: TRBV5-1
J gene: TRBJ2-1
CDR3 protein: CASSPGTSGGEQFF

V gene: TRBV5-5
J gene: TRBJ1-4
CDR3 protein: CASSLGSGSNEKLFF

V gene: TRBV10-3
J gene: TRBJ1-2
CDR3 protein: CAISSGGDGYTF

V gene: TRBV5-1
J gene: TRBJ2-1
CDR3 protein: CASSLDLGPKFF

V gene: TRBV7-2
J gene: TRBJ1-1
CDR3 protein: CASSPIMNTEAFF

V gene: TRBV19
J gene: TRBJ2-5
CDR3 protein: CASSFKETQYF

V gene: TRBV7-9
J gene: TRBJ2-5
CDR3 protein: CASSRGGQETQYF

V gene: TRBV10-2
J gene: TRBJ2-1
CDR3 protein: CASSGTSGGNNEQFF

V gene: TRBV2
J gene: TRBJ2-1
CDR3 protein: CASGGPAGAYNEQFF

V gene: TRBV5-1
J gene: TRBJ1-4
CDR3 protein: CASSLGQGVTNEKLFF

V gene: TRBV7-7
J gene: TRBJ2-5
CDR3 protein: CASSLGQVGETQYF

V gene: TRBV9
J gene: TRBJ1-3
CDR3 protein: CASSVRGSGNTIYF

V gene: TRBV27
J gene: TRBJ1-5
CDR3 protein: CASSASGLRGGQPQHF

V gene: TRBV30
J gene: TRBJ1-2
CDR3 protein: CAWSRGQGYGYTF

V gene: TRBV10-3
J gene: TRBJ2-3
CDR3 protein: CAISESDSSLTDSSTDTQYF

V gene: TRBV20-1
J gene: TRBJ2-5
CDR3 protein: CSATPSETQYF

V gene: TRBV19
J gene: TRBJ1-1
CDR3 protein: CASPPPQGENTEAFF

V gene: TRBV9
J gene: TRBJ2-1
CDR3 protein: CASSGPGTGDEQFF

V gene: TRBV6-5
J gene: TRBJ2-5
CDR3 protein: CASRAPETQYF

V gene: TRBV28
J gene: TRBJ1-5
CDR3 protein: CASSSPGGQYQPQHF

V gene: TRBV6-5
J gene: TRBJ2-3
CDR3 protein: CASSSGGDTQYF

V gene: TRBV28
J gene: TRBJ1-3
CDR3 protein: CASSLDWGAEGNTIYF